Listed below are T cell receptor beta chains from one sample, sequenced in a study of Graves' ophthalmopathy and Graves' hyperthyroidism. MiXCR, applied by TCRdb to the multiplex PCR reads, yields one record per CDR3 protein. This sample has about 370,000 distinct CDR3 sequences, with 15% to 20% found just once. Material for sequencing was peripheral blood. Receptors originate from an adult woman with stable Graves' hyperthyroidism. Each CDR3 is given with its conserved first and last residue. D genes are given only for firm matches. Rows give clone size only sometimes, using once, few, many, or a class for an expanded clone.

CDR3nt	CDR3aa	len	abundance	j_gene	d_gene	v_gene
TGCGCCAGCAGCTCGGACGTATTCTCCTACGATCAGTACTTC	CASSSDVFSYDQYF	14	-	TRBJ2-7	-	TRBV5-1
TGTGCCAGCAGTGGTCTCCTAAATGAATATGGCTACACCTTC	CASSGLLNEYGYTF	14	many	TRBJ1-2	-	TRBV6-1
TGTGCCAGCAGTTCCTTAGGGGCGAACACTGAAGCTTTCTTT	CASSSLGANTEAFF	14	many	TRBJ1-1	-	TRBV12-3/TRBV12-4
TGTGCCAGCGGCCTATACAGGACTCTAAATCAGCCCCAGCATTTT	CASGLYRTLNQPQHF	15	-	TRBJ1-5	-	TRBV7-8
TGTGCCAGCAGTTTAGTTCAGGGGCTTCAAAACATTAAGTACTTC	CASSLVQGLQNIKYF	15	-	TRBJ2-4	-	TRBV12-3/TRBV12-4
TGTGCCTGGAGTGCGGGGACAGGAGAAGAGCAGTACTTC	CAWSAGTGEEQYF	13	many	TRBJ2-7	TRBD1	TRBV30
TGTGCCAGCAGCATGACAGGGGGCGTGAAGGAAGGCTACACCTTC	CASSMTGGVKEGYTF	15	-	TRBJ1-2	TRBD1	TRBV6-1
TGTGCCAGCAGCAGCAGACAGGCGAACACTGAAGCTTTCTTT	CASSSRQANTEAFF	14	many	TRBJ1-1	-	TRBV7-2
TGTGCCAGCAGCTCATATTCGGAGACTCAAGAGACCCAGTACTTC	CASSSYSETQETQYF	15	few	TRBJ2-5	-	TRBV7-9
TGCAGTGCTAGTTCGCAGCGGGAGGGTCTAAACATTCAGTACTTC	CSASSQREGLNIQYF	15	many	TRBJ2-4	TRBD2	TRBV20-1